Included here is one T cell receptor beta chain sequence, with context. Germline V gene sequence: CDR1 SGHRS, CDR2 YFSETQ. The CDR3 has 15 residues. Trimming at V came to 7 bases and at J to 8 bases, leaving 11 bases not matched to a gene. Sequenced by immunoSEQ multiplex PCR; TCRdb stores in-frame clones only, minus some. The sample holds about 1 million clones, about 70% seen once. This record comes from a study of shared clonotypes between healthy human individuals. This TCR was recovered from a man aged 18 to 30 in good health. The gene calls are TRBV5-1 and TRBJ2-1, with 11 bases lining up with TRBD2. Source material: memory CD4+ T cells sorted from blood. The subset: CD45RA-negative fraction. Written as DNA, the CDR3 is TGCGCCAGCGGCCTAACTAGCGGGGGAGTCGATGAGCAGTTCTTC. Its translation: CASGLTSGGVDEQFF.